Shown below are 4 T cell receptor beta chains from a single sample sequenced in a study of radiation and T cells in renal cell carcinoma. The time point here: baseline pretreatment blood. As to treatment: 15 Gy SBRT to primary tumor, nephrectomy 4 weeks later. TCRdb's copy holds only in-frame clones and misses some; the assay was immunoSEQ multiplex PCR. There are about 95,000 clones in the sample; approximately 86% occur only once, and 7% to 9% lies in the top ten. Sequencing was performed on blood, taken from a patient whose treatment included radiotherapy and nephrectomy. The receptor source for this set is a man aged 45-65 years with renal cell carcinoma.

The genes are TRBV4-1 and TRBJ1-4, with D hard to call. Germline assignment: CDR1 MGHRA and CDR2 YSYEKL. V was cut by 3 bases and J by 4 bases, with 21 bases left in between. The length of the CDR3 is 18 residues. The CDR3 bases are TGCGCCAGCAGCCAGAAAAATGGCGACGGAGACGTTAATGAAAAACTGTTTTTT. This encodes CASSQKNGDGDVNEKLFF.

The V gene is TRBV27, the J gene TRBJ1-6, with D possibly being TRBD1 (5 bases). The CDR3 runs 16 residues. Trimming removed 2 bases at V and 10 bases at J, with 18 bases between. The germline gives CDR1 MNHEY, CDR2 SMNVEV (reference sequence). This chain's CDR3 is CASSLVLIGVQSPLHF. The DNA of the CDR3 is TGTGCCAGCAGTTTAGTCCTCATAGGGGTGCAGTCACCCCTCCACTTT.

The V gene is TRBV19, the J gene TRBJ2-1, with D tentatively TRBD1 or TRBD2 (6 bases each). The CDR3 loop spans 14 amino acids. Trimming left V 5 bases short and J 8 bases short, with 16 bases between. Germline V gives CDR1 LNHDA, CDR2 SQIVND (reference sequence). CDR3 nucleotides: TGTGCCAGTAGTCCGACAGGAGGGACGCATGAGCAGTTCTTC. Translating it yields CASSPTGGTHEQFF.

The V call is TRBV15, the J call TRBJ1-2; D is unresolved. Deletions cut 5 bases from V and 5 bases from J, with 15 bases between. This CDR3 comprises 14 residues. The germline CDR1 and CDR2 sequences are LNHNV and YYDKDF (reference sequence). DNA for the CDR3: TGTGCCACCAGCGCCGCCGGGATCGCTTATGGCTACACCTTC. This encodes CATSAAGIAYGYTF.